This T cell receptor (beta chain) emerged from a study of cytomegalovirus exposure and HLA in healthy donors. The PCR made use of 60 Vbeta and 13 Jbeta primers. Original methodology: It was a later analysis that counted roughly 80 million unique TCR beta chains, of which some 9.9 million were shared. Data came from immunoSEQ multiplex PCR; TCRdb stores just in-frame clones and leaves some out. V and J calls and clone size are given by that table; D and trimming were obtained from the DNA. This table holds about 64,000 clones, 60% to 80% found once. The CDR3 has 15 residues. CDR1 is GTSNPN and CDR2 is SVGIG in the germline V gene (reference sequence). Between the trimmed V and J ends, which lost 0 bases and 8 bases, there was a span of 17 bases. Details on this clone: Its antigen is not identified.

Notes on the study in general: It was only CMV serostatus that was available as immune exposure information. The authors excluded some V segments, including TRBV6-2 and TRBV6-3, as indistinguishable. Highest at DRB1 and lowest at HLA-C, TCR association rates differed among HLA loci in a later analysis.

The clonotype originates from a male donor in good health and CMV-seropositive. V is TRBV30 and J is TRBJ2-1; D possibly corresponds to TRBD2 (6 bases). Sequenced sample: PBMCs. DNA of the CDR3: TGTGCCTGGAGTGTAGGTAGCGGCCTAGAGGATGAGCAGTTCTTC. Its translation is CAWSVGSGLEDEQFF.